The source of this TCR beta chain is a study of T cell clones after liver transplantation (dated by TCRdb to between 2018 and 2021). Concerning the study at large: The samples were obtained from ITN030ST, a randomized trial that attempted immunosuppression withdrawal within 2 years after liver transplantation. Donor-reactive T cell clones were identified by TCRbeta sequencing following a pre-transplant mixed lymphocyte reaction and were subsequently tracked in post-transplant blood. Third party-reactive TCRbeta sequences were also identified from pre-transplant MLRs to serve as an antigen-independent comparator for donor-reactive sequences. Three of the eight recipients were HCV-positive; the others were transplanted for non-autoimmune, non-viral indications. Until randomization at 12-24 months post-transplant, subjects were given standard immunosuppression, with no induction therapy. Tolerance meant complete immunosuppression withdrawal for at least one year without liver enzymes rising beyond twice the upper limit of normal. Blood samples were collected pre-transplant, then pre-randomization ahead of withdrawal, and finally post-randomization once withdrawal had either been completed or failed. The studied cohort comprised 8 liver transplant recipients, 3 classified as tolerant and 5 as non-tolerant.

High-throughput TCRbeta CDR3 sequencing of frozen genomic DNA was performed by immunoSEQ, with PCR amplification, mapping, bias correction and internal controls included. The authors' analysis ran thus. Productive rearrangements were kept, and unique TCRbeta sequences were defined by CDR3 nucleotide sequence plus V and J gene. Donor-reactive sequences required at least 5-fold expansion in CFSE-low cells versus unstimulated pre-transplant cells and at least 0.01% frequency. Minimum frequency thresholds were set for each subject based on the unstimulated sample with the lowest template count, ensuring at least 90% detection power. Jensen-Shannon divergence between the top 1000 TCRbeta sequences post- versus pre-transplant served as the measure of repertoire turnover. Two-sided Fisher's exact tests were used to test for changes in how often donor-reactive sequences were detected. Not all clones reach the TCRdb copy of this immuneACCESS table, which keeps in-frame sequences only. Checked studies attribute under half of the gap to unresolved V genes and leave the rest unexplained. Clonal size and the V and J genes are those of that table, whereas D and trimming came from the DNA. For this sample there are some 80,000 clones; 80% to 90% appear just once. Jointly, the top ten make up 2.1% of the sample.

Thawed unstimulated PBMCs were stained for CD3, CD4 and CD8 and FACS-sorted into CD3+CD4+ and CD3+CD8+ populations. Randomization to immunosuppression withdrawal applied to every one of the 8 studied subjects. Genomic DNA was isolated with the Qiagen DNeasy Blood and Tissue Kit. Trimming at the junction amounts to 2 bases on V and 0 bases on J, and the germline ends lie 9 bases apart. CDR1 and CDR2 are read off the germline V gene as MDHEN and SYDVKM. Including the terminal cysteine and phenylalanine, the CDR3 comprises 15 residues. Here the CDR3 DNA is all that survives: 45 bases in frame from base 1. What the study reported, not specific to this receptor: In most of the 8 subjects, regardless of tolerance or HCV status, circulating donor-reactive CD4 TCRbeta sequences dropped significantly post-transplant. Without allograft tissue specimens, donor-reactive T cells may have migrated into the graft rather than being deleted. Low numbers of available donor cells limited the measurable donor-reactive repertoire in a couple of subjects. Donor-reactive sequences declined more than third party-reactive ones, suggesting partial antigen-specific deletion unrelated to withdrawal success. The conclusions were considered preliminary, being limited by small, heterogeneous patient numbers and non-standardized post-transplant time points. When repertoire turnover was accounted for, significantly reduced detection of donor-reactive sequences was found in 7 of 8 subjects for CD4 and in 8 of 8 subjects for CD8.

A word on this clone: No cognate antigen has been identified for it. One base away there is no much larger clone; base qualities are not given.

This TCR came from a human patient who received a liver transplant. Some T cells may have been brought in with the graft after a transplant. Recombination connected TRBV28 to TRBJ2-3; matching of 6 bases hints at TRBD2 as the D gene. This specimen was CD4+ T cells from blood, taken around 50 months after liver transplant. The nucleotide sequence is TGTGCCAGCAGTTTAGGAGCGGGTAGCACAGATACGCAGTATTTT. The encoded protein is CASSLGAGSTDTQYF.